A single sample gave rise to the 19 T cell receptor beta chains below, sequenced in a study of technical replicates of blood from a handful of donors. This table comes from immunoSEQ multiplex PCR, and its TCRdb copy is limited to in-frame clones, with some not included. The data show 40,000 to 60,000 clones, more than 85% seen once. Sequences were obtained from PBMCs. The receptors were sampled from a human donor in good health. Some clones in this sample may be carry-over from other donors' samples.

The chain is built from TRBV30 and TRBJ1-3; the D gene is possibly TRBD1 (5 bases). CDR1 and CDR2 from the germline V gene are GTSNPN and SVGIG (reference sequence). V lost 1 base to trimming and J lost 3 bases, with 7 bases between them. This CDR3 is built from 13 residues. CDR3 in amino acids: CAWSAGYGNTIYF. CDR3 nucleotide sequence: TGTGCCTGGAGTGCAGGGTATGGAAACACCATATATTTT.

This chain links TRBV5-3 with TRBJ2-3, with 14 bases aligning to TRBD2. TRBV5-3 is an ORF for which the function is uncertain. CDR3 size: 17 residues. V shed 4 bases and J 3 bases; nucleotides not matched to a gene: 7. The chain's CDR3 is CARSPGTSGSLTDTQYF. CDR3 nucleotides: TGTGCCAGAAGCCCCGGGACTAGCGGGAGTTTAACAGATACGCAGTATTTT.

The genes are TRBV5-1 and TRBJ1-1; the D is unclear. The germline gives CDR1 SGHRS, CDR2 YFSETQ. The CDR3 has 14 amino acids. V gave up 3 bases and J gave up 1 base, with 10 bases separating them. CDR3 nucleotide sequence: TGCGCCAGCAGCTACGCCCCAGGGAACACTGAAGCTTTCTTT. Amino acid sequence: CASSYAPGNTEAFF. The full variable domain, with the rest looked up from reference TRBV5-1 and TRBJ1-1, is KAGVTQTPRYLIKTRGQQVTLSCSPISGHRSVSWYQQTPGQGLQFLFEYFSETQRNKGNFPGRFSGRQFSNSRSEMNVSTLELGDSALYLCASSYAPGNTEAFFGQGTRLTVV.

This chain connects TRBV5-1 to TRBJ2-5, with 9 nucleotides matching TRBD1. CDR1 is SGHRS, CDR2 YFSETQ, per germline. J was trimmed by 2 bases and V by 4 bases; bases with no gene match: 3. The CDR3 has 14 residues. The CDR3 loop is CASSRGTGQETQYF. The CDR3 DNA follows: TGCGCCAGCAGCCGGGGGACAGGGCAAGAGACCCAGTACTTC.

The rearrangement uses TRBV7-2 and TRBJ1-5; 8 bases are a match to TRBD1. J gave up 4 bases and V 5 bases, and 7 bases lay outside the gene matches. The CDR3 has 15 residues. Germline V CDR1 and CDR2: SGHTA, FQGNSA. CDR3 region: CASSRTGQRNQPQHF. CDR3 in DNA: TGTGCCAGCAGCCGGACAGGGCAGAGGAATCAGCCCCAGCATTTT.

This clone appeared a single time. This chain connects TRBV29-1 to TRBJ1-2; tentatively, D is TRBD1 (6 bases). The ends were cut back, 5 bases at V and 0 bases at J, with 10 bases in the middle. CDR1 and CDR2 from the germline V gene are SQVTM and ANQGSEA. The CDR3 covers 13 residues. The CDR3 bases are TGCAGCGTTCAGGACAGCCCTAACTATGGCTACACCTTC. Translated, it gives CSVQDSPNYGYTF.

This rearrangement joins TRBV6-5 to TRBJ2-1, with D possibly being TRBD1 (6 bases). CDR1 is MNHEY, CDR2 SVGAGI, per germline. V lost 0 bases, J lost 5 bases, and 11 bases lay in between. The CDR3 runs 15 residues. The CDR3 is CASSYSGQGNNEQFF. The CDR3 DNA is TGTGCCAGCAGTTACTCGGGGCAGGGGAACAATGAGCAGTTCTTC.

The chain joins TRBV10-3 to TRBJ2-2; a weak D match, TRBD1 (6 bases). With 9 bases removed from V and 3 bases from J, the gap between germline ends came to 11 bases. Germline-derived CDR1 and CDR2 are ENHRY and SYGVKD. There are 13 residues in the CDR3. CDR3 bases: TGTGCCATTGGGGACATTTACACCGGGGAGCTGTTTTTT. This gives the protein CAIGDIYTGELFF.

The chain joins TRBV11-2 to TRBJ2-3; TRBD2 might be the D (6 bases). The germline V and J ends were trimmed by 3 bases and 6 bases, with 7 bases remaining between them. This CDR3 is 12 amino acids long. Germline loops: CDR1 SGHAT, CDR2 FQNNGV. CDR3 coding DNA: TGTGCCAGCAGCTTGGCGGGGGATACGCAGTATTTT. Amino acid sequence: CASSLAGDTQYF.

The chain recombines TRBV29-1 with TRBJ1-6; no clear D gene. This CDR3 spans 13 amino acids. CDR1 and CDR2 from the germline V gene are SQVTM and ANQGSEA. The germline V and J ends were trimmed by 4 bases and 7 bases, with 11 bases remaining between them. The chain's CDR3 is CSVGEAANSPLHF. DNA of the CDR3: TGCAGCGTTGGTGAGGCTGCGAATTCACCCCTCCACTTT.

This clone has a handful of counts. The V gene is TRBV27, the J gene TRBJ1-4; 7 nucleotides align to TRBD1. V was pared by 5 bases and J by 5 bases, with 8 bases of the junction left unmatched. This CDR3 is 15 amino acids long. CDR1 is MNHEY, CDR2 SMNVEV, per germline (reference sequence). CDR3: CASSPMGQLNEKLFF. The CDR3 nucleotides read TGTGCCAGCAGTCCAATGGGACAGTTGAATGAAAAACTGTTTTTT.

V gene TRBV14 combines with J gene TRBJ2-1, with 13 nucleotides matching TRBD2. The length of the CDR3 is 15 residues. V was clipped by 4 bases and J by 15 bases; unmatched bases: 12. The germline V gene has CDR1 SGHDN and CDR2 FVKESK. CDR3 bases: TGTGCCAGCAGCCGGACTAGCGGGAGAGGAGGCCGTGGGTTCTTC. This codes for CASSRTSGRGGRGFF.

The chain employs TRBV5-8 and TRBJ2-1, with D unresolved. Trimming removed 0 bases at V and 0 bases at J, with 7 bases between. The CDR3 is 15 residues long. CDR1 and CDR2 (germline): SGHTS, YDEGEE. The CDR3 protein is CASSLGPSSYNEQFF. CDR3 coding DNA: TGTGCCAGCAGCTTGGGGCCTAGCTCCTACAATGAGCAGTTCTTC.

This chain connects TRBV19 to TRBJ1-2; 8 nucleotides align to TRBD1. The CDR3 runs 16 residues. V lost 4 bases and J lost 3; bases outside the gene matches: 10. Germline V lookup: CDR1 LNHDA, CDR2 SQIVND (reference sequence). The CDR3, as DNA: TGTGCCAGTAGTACCCTATCAGGGGGCTTTGACTATGGCTACACCTTC. It is translated as CASSTLSGGFDYGYTF.

The chain has TRBV11-3 and TRBJ2-3; 9 positions agree with TRBD1. Germline values: CDR1 SGHNT, CDR2 YENEEA. The junction had 6 bases not matched to a gene; V was cut back by 5 bases and J by 3 bases. This CDR3 is built from 15 residues. As DNA, the CDR3 is TGTGCCAGCAGCAAAGGGACAGGGCAGACAGATACGCAGTATTTT. Translated, it gives CASSKGTGQTDTQYF.

The V call is TRBV4-1, the J call TRBJ1-1; D is perhaps TRBD1 (5 bases). Trimming pared 1 base from V and 0 bases from J, leaving 9 bases between. Germline V CDR1 and CDR2: MGHRA, YSYEKL. This CDR3 region has 15 residues. Here the CDR3 reads CASSQGRQLNTEAFF. DNA of the CDR3: TGCGCCAGCAGCCAAGGAAGACAGTTGAACACTGAAGCTTTCTTT.

The chain has TRBV4-1 and TRBJ2-1; D possibly corresponds to TRBD1 (6 bases). CDR1 is MGHRA and CDR2 is YSYEKL in the germline V gene. The V end lost 4 bases, the J end lost 9 bases, and 7 bases lay between the germline ends. The CDR3 is made up of 11 amino acids. CDR3 protein: CASSLDSEQFF. The CDR3 nucleotides are TGCGCCAGCAGCCTGGACAGTGAGCAGTTCTTC.

The chain couples TRBV5-6 to TRBJ2-2; the match to TRBD1 covers 10 bases. The CDR3 sequence is 16 residues long. Per the germline V gene, CDR1 is SGHDT and CDR2 is YYEEEE. The ends lost 4 bases at V and 4 bases at J; junction bases unmatched: 7. The CDR3 region is CASSPWGTGVTGELFF. The CDR3 bases are TGTGCCAGCAGCCCCTGGGGGACAGGGGTCACCGGGGAGCTGTTTTTT. The full variable domain, in which reference TRBV5-6 and TRBJ2-2 provide the parts outside the CDR3, is DAGVTQSPTHLIKTRGQQVTLRCSPKSGHDTVSWYQQALGQGPQFIFQYYEEEERQRGNFPDRFSGHQFPNYSSELNVNALLLGDSALYLCASSPWGTGVTGELFFGEGSRLTVL.

This clone was observed a few times. V is TRBV4-2 and J is TRBJ1-2, with TRBD1 matching 7 bases. CDR3 length: 17 residues. The V gene end was trimmed by 3 bases and the J gene end by 2 bases; junction bases not matched to a gene: 12. The germline V gene encodes CDR1 LGHNA and CDR2 YNFKEQ. CDR3 in DNA: TGTGCCAGCAGCCACGGCAACCCCCGGGACAGAAACTATGGCTACACCTTC. Translation gives CASSHGNPRDRNYGYTF.